This TCR beta chain was captured in a study of cytomegalovirus exposure and HLA in healthy donors. The PCR used 60 Vbeta and 13 Jbeta primers. The repertoire was sequenced with immunoSEQ multiplex PCR; TCRdb's copy has only in-frame clones and lacks some. This repertoire shows fewer than 130,000 clones, around four fifths found once; its top ten account for around 3%. This sequence was found in a woman aged 55-70 years in good health and CMV-seropositive. The sequenced material came from PBMCs.

Written as DNA, the CDR3 is TGTGCCAGCAGCTTGGGTATGGAAGAGGTCCCTGAAGCTTTCTTT. Protein sequence: CASSLGMEEVPEAFF. The rearrangement links TRBV5-4 to TRBJ1-1, with D uncertain. CDR3 size: 15 residues. CDR1 is SGHNT, CDR2 YYREEE, per germline (reference sequence). V was clipped by 0 bases and J by 6 bases, with 15 bases between them.